The 21 T cell receptor beta chains below all came from one sample that was sequenced in a study of blood T cell repertoires in COVID-19. The assay was immunoSEQ multiplex PCR, and TCRdb's table has in-frame clones only and misses some. The sample includes 250,000 to 400,000 clones, 85% to 90% of them seen just once. Sequencing was done on a sample of peripheral blood. The receptors were gathered from a woman aged 25 to 39 with COVID-19, enrolled during active disease.

V usage is TRBV5-1 and J usage is TRBJ2-2; maybe TRBD1 (6 bases). V lost 3 bases, J lost 0 bases, and 12 bases lay in between. The CDR3 is 16 residues long. Germline V gene data show CDR1 as SGHRS and CDR2 as YFSETQ. The CDR3 loop reads CASSWDILPNTGELFF. The CDR3 coding sequence is TGCGCCAGCAGCTGGGACATTTTACCGAACACCGGGGAGCTGTTTTTT.

The chain carries TRBV9 and TRBJ1-1; the match to TRBD1 covers 8 bases. CDR1 SGDLS and CDR2 YYNGEE come from the germline V gene. This CDR3 has 17 amino acids. Germline trimming cut 3 bases from V and 4 bases from J; bases unmatched to any gene: 14. CDR3: CASSETGTGWGSTEAFF. The CDR3 DNA sequence: TGTGCCAGCAGCGAAACCGGGACAGGATGGGGGAGCACTGAAGCTTTCTTT.

The chain recombines TRBV28 with TRBJ2-1; 8 nucleotides line up with TRBD1. The V gene end was trimmed by 10 bases and the J gene end by 5 bases; junction bases not matched to a gene: 10. The CDR3 spans 14 residues. Per germline, CDR1 MDHEN and CDR2 SYDVKM. The CDR3 DNA follows: TGTGCCACCGGGACAGGTCAGGTGGACAATGAGCAGTTCTTC. Its translation is CATGTGQVDNEQFF.

The rearrangement uses TRBV11-2 and TRBJ1-3; TRBD1 matches at 10 bases. The CDR3 consists of 17 residues. Unmatched junction bases numbered 10, after V lost 5 bases and J lost 3 bases. CDR1 SGHAT and CDR2 FQNNGV come from the germline V gene. The CDR3 protein is CASSQDRGTSDGNTIYF. CDR3 DNA: TGTGCCAGCAGCCAGGACAGGGGGACTAGTGATGGAAACACCATATATTTT.

This rearrangement joins TRBV19 to TRBJ2-3, with a tentative D call TRBD1 (6 bases). Trimming cost V 9 bases and J 6 bases, with 19 bases left between them. The germline V gene has CDR1 LNHDA and CDR2 SQIVND (reference sequence). CDR3 length equals 14 residues. The CDR3 nucleotides are TGTGCCAGCCAGATCACAGGGTCGAGGGATACGCAGTATTTT. This codes for CASQITGSRDTQYF.

J is TRBJ2-5 and V is TRBV6-5; TRBD2 matches 10 bases. This CDR3 is 14 amino acids long. J gave up 5 bases and V 5 bases, and 5 bases lay outside the gene matches. Per the germline V gene, CDR1 is MNHEY and CDR2 is SVGAGI. DNA of the CDR3: TGTGCCAGCAGTCCTCTAGCGGGAGAGGAGACCCAGTACTTC. Translating gives CASSPLAGEETQYF.

The chain uses TRBV30 and TRBJ2-1; 9 positions match TRBD2. V was pared by 5 bases and J by 5 bases, with 4 bases of the junction left unmatched. Germline V gene data show CDR1 as GTSNPN and CDR2 as SVGIG (reference sequence). The CDR3 is 13 amino acids. CDR3 DNA: TGTGCCTGGGCGGCTAGCGGGGACAATGAGCAGTTCTTC. Encoded protein: CAWAASGDNEQFF.

The rearrangement uses TRBV7-6 and TRBJ1-1, with TRBD1 matching 9 bases. CDR1 is SGHVS, CDR2 FNYEAQ, per germline. Germline trimming cut 4 bases from V and 5 bases from J; bases unmatched to any gene: 5. The CDR3 runs 14 residues. The CDR3 bases are TGTGCCAGCAGCTCTAAGACAGGGGGAACTGAAGCTTTCTTT. It specifies CASSSKTGGTEAFF.

The rearrangement links TRBV11-2 to TRBJ1-4; D is perhaps TRBD1 (5 bases). Trimming left V 1 base short and J 8 bases short, with 5 bases between. This CDR3 spans 12 amino acids. From germline, CDR1 is SGHAT and CDR2 FQNNGV. In DNA, the CDR3 is TGTGCCAGCAGCTTAGGGACAGAAAAACTGTTTTTT. The encoded protein is CASSLGTEKLFF.

In its sample, this clone was seen once. The CDR3 nucleotides are TGTGCCAGTAGTACCCGAACAGGGTATGGGGATTCACCCCTCCACTTT. This codes for CASSTRTGYGDSPLHF. The chain is built from TRBV19 and TRBJ1-6, with D perhaps TRBD1 (6 bases). Trimming took off 4 bases at V and 8 bases at J, with 18 bases between the two ends. This CDR3 region has 16 residues. Germline V CDR1 and CDR2: LNHDA, SQIVND (reference sequence).

The chain employs TRBV9 and TRBJ2-5, with 8 positions matching TRBD2. V gave up 0 bases and J gave up 2 bases; unmatched junction bases: 6. The CDR3 covers 16 residues. Germline V gives CDR1 SGDLS, CDR2 YYNGEE. CDR3 in DNA: TGTGCCAGCAGCGTAGAGGGGACTAGTCCTCAAGAGACCCAGTACTTC. It yields the protein CASSVEGTSPQETQYF.

This clone showed up just a few times. Here the CDR3 reads CASSRDGSSYNEQFF. CDR3 sequence (DNA): TGTGCCAGCAGTCGGGACGGGAGCTCCTACAATGAGCAGTTCTTC. J is TRBJ2-1 and V is TRBV6-5; perhaps TRBD2 as D (6 bases). CDR3 size: 15 residues. Germline V gene data show CDR1 as MNHEY and CDR2 as SVGAGI. Trimming stripped 5 bases from V and 0 bases from J, with 11 bases between.

The V gene is TRBV3-1 (or the pseudogene TRBV3-2), the J gene TRBJ2-5; D is ambiguous. The V end lost 0 bases, the J end lost 1 base, and 6 bases lay between the germline ends. The CDR3 is 14 amino acids. Germline-derived CDR1 and CDR2 are LGHDT and YNNKEL (reference sequence). CDR3 coding DNA: TGTGCCAGCAGCCAAGAACTACTCCAAGAGACCCAGTACTTC. Protein product: CASSQELLQETQYF.

The chain is built from TRBV30 and TRBJ1-1, with D uncertain. V gave up 5 bases and J gave up 0 bases, with 13 bases separating them. This CDR3 is 14 amino acids long. Germline CDR1 reads GTSNPN; CDR2 reads SVGIG (reference sequence). The CDR3: CAWDNDQMNTEAFF. In DNA form, the CDR3 reads TGTGCCTGGGATAACGATCAGATGAACACTGAAGCTTTCTTT. The entire variable domain, with the rest obtained from reference TRBV30 and TRBJ1-1, is as follows: SQTIHQWPATLVQPVGSPLSLECTVEGTSNPNLYWYRQAAGRGLQLLFYSVGIGQISSEVPQNLSASRPQDRQFILSSKKLLLSDSGFYLCAWDNDQMNTEAFFGQGTRLTVV.

The rearrangement joins TRBV6-6 to TRBJ2-1; a possible D gene is TRBD1 (5 bases). Germline V gives CDR1 MNHNY, CDR2 SVGAGI (reference sequence). V was clipped by 2 bases and J by 9 bases, with 8 bases between them. The CDR3 runs 12 residues. In DNA, the CDR3 is TGTGCCAGCAGTTACCCCGACAGTGAGCAGTTCTTC. It yields the protein CASSYPDSEQFF.

The chain recombines TRBV2 with TRBJ1-3; 8 positions agree with TRBD1. V shed 4 bases, J shed 8 bases, and the junction held 4 bases outside the gene matches. This CDR3 comprises 13 residues. CDR1 and CDR2 from the germline V gene are SNHLY and FYNNEI. As DNA, the CDR3 is TGTGCCAGCAGTGCGGACAGGGTTGACACCATATATTTT. This codes for CASSADRVDTIYF. Together with reference TRBV2 and TRBJ1-3, the CDR3 gives the full variable domain: EPEVTQTPSHQVTQMGQEVILRCVPISNHLYFYWYRQILGQKVEFLVSFYNNEISEKSEIFDDQFSVERPDGSNFTLKIRSTKLEDSAMYFCASSADRVDTIYFGEGSWLTVV.

The chain combines TRBV11-2 with TRBJ1-6; TRBD1 might be the D (5 bases). The CDR3 is 17 amino acids. From germline, CDR1 is SGHAT and CDR2 FQNNGV. The V and J ends lost 5 bases and 14 bases respectively, with 28 bases between them. The CDR3 DNA is TGTGCCAGCAGCCCCAGGGACTTCCGCACCGGGGGGAGCACCCTCCACTTT. It translates to CASSPRDFRTGGSTLHF. The whole variable domain, filled in from reference TRBV11-2 and TRBJ1-6, reads EAGVAQSPRYKIIEKRQSVAFWCNPISGHATLYWYQQILGQGPKLLIQFQNNGVVDDSQLPKDRFSAERLKGVDSTLKIQPAKLEDSAVYLCASSPRDFRTGGSTLHFGNGTRLTVT.

The V gene is TRBV6-5, the J gene TRBJ2-1; 10 nucleotides match TRBD2. CDR3 length equals 13 residues. The V gene's germline CDR1 is MNHEY and CDR2 SVGAGI. Trimming at V came to 8 bases and at J to 8 bases, leaving 6 bases not matched to a gene. In nucleotides, the CDR3 is TGTGCCAGCTCTAGCGGGAGTTCACATGAGCAGTTCTTC. It encodes CASSSGSSHEQFF.

This clone was seen a few times. V gene TRBV9 combines with J gene TRBJ2-2, with TRBD1 as a possible D gene (5 bases). The CDR3 is 14 amino acids. V was clipped by 2 bases and J by 3 bases, with 8 bases between them. CDR1 SGDLS and CDR2 YYNGEE come from the germline V gene. This CDR3 is CASSVQGYTGELFF. The CDR3 nucleotides read TGTGCCAGCAGCGTTCAGGGTTACACCGGGGAGCTGTTTTTT.

This chain connects TRBV30 to TRBJ1-3, with 10 bases that match TRBD1. Germline lookup yields CDR1 GTSNPN and CDR2 SVGIG (reference sequence). V lost 2 bases and J lost 2; bases outside the gene matches: 6. This CDR3 is 16 amino acids long. CDR3 sequence: CAWSKSGQGAGNTIYF. Written as DNA, the CDR3 is TGTGCCTGGAGTAAGTCAGGACAGGGGGCTGGAAACACCATATATTTT.

This chain links TRBV9 with TRBJ2-3; 7 bases map to TRBD2. The V gene's germline CDR1 is SGDLS and CDR2 YYNGEE. The CDR3 runs 19 residues. V lost 3 bases to trimming and J lost 1 base; unmatched junction nucleotides: 17. DNA for the CDR3: TGTGCCAGCAGCGCTTCGGGACTAAACGAACCGTTCGGCACAGATACGCAGTATTTT. Its protein product is CASSASGLNEPFGTDTQYF.